The source of this TCR beta chain is a study of post-analysis software for immune sequencing data. Looked up from germline, CDR1 is SQVTM and CDR2 is ANQGSEA. The CDR3 has 14 amino acids. Trimming stripped 5 bases from V and 1 base from J, with 14 bases between. Unique molecular identifiers tagged the TCR beta cDNA libraries. There were roughly 0.85 to 11 million T cells, and approximately 480,000 cDNA molecules came from them. TCRdb re-derived calls from the PCR reads in MiXCR, one entry per CDR3 protein. The sample lists hundreds of thousands of distinct CDR3 sequences, approximately 53% seen once, with roughly 4.4% in the top ten. Study-wide findings and caveats: Comparison of patients with controls showed five TRBV segments more frequent in patients, TRBV5-6, TRBV5-1 and TRBV20-1 among them.

About this clonotype: Its antigen is not identified.

Input material: blood. J is TRBJ1-1 and V is TRBV29-1; no reliable D call. The sequence derives from a girl aged 5-17 years with multiple sclerosis. This CDR3 is CSVRPWTENTEAFF. CDR3 sequence (DNA): TGCAGCGTTCGCCCCTGGACCGAGAACACTGAAGCTTTCTTT.